This TCR beta chain was documented in a study of tumor-infiltrating lymphocytes in primary liver carcinoma. The V end was cut by 5 bases, the J end by 3 bases, with 14 bases between. The CDR3 is 13 amino acids. In germline, CDR1 is SQVTM, CDR2 ANQGSEA. This clonotype was counted ten times or more. TCR beta cDNA came from about 500 ng total RNA, primed with a constant-region primer. Slightly modified ARM-PCR served as the procedure for the TCR beta libraries. These libraries came from three rounds of nested multiplex PCR. TRBV1-TRBV30 forward and Cbeta reverse primers drove the first two roughly 10-cycle rounds. TCRdb reprocessed the multiplex PCR reads with MiXCR, giving one entry per CDR3 protein. The data contain 95,000 to 100,000 distinct CDR3 sequences, around 66% of them seen just once; the ten biggest clones take up 12%. Co-extraction of both nucleic acids (RNA and DNA) used about 20-34 mg of unsorted bulk tissue.

The rearrangement uses TRBV29-1 and TRBJ2-7, with D maybe TRBD2 (6 bases). Source material: liver tumor tissue from sampling region 2. Subset specified: tumor region T2, inferior pole. The TCR was taken from a woman aged 60-75 years with primary liver carcinoma and hepatitis B virus infection. In DNA, the CDR3 is TGCAGCGTTTCGTTCGCGGGATACTACGAGCAGTACTTC. It is translated as CSVSFAGYYEQYF.